This T cell receptor beta chain was documented in a study of T-cell memory formation after mild COVID-19. Study-wide context: Among the donors, TCR clusters were largely specific to each donor.

Germline loops: CDR1 KGHSH, CDR2 LQKENI. The CDR3 consists of 13 residues. The junction had 3 bases not matched to a gene; V was cut back by 5 bases and J by 5 bases. Findings and caveats of the study: Memory from before infection featured some responding clones, which suggests cross-reactive memory joined.

cDNA libraries for TCR alpha and TCR beta, carrying sample barcodes and UMIs, came from 5'RACE with constant-segment primers. TCRdb processed the 5' RACE reads anew with MiXCR; each CDR3 protein has one entry. The data show roughly 450,000 distinct CDR3 sequences, 15% to 20% seen once. As regards this clonotype: Its antigen is as yet unknown.

Sequenced sample: PBMCs or a T cell subset sorted from them (not recorded which). V and J are TRBV18 and TRBJ2-1; 7 nucleotides agree with TRBD2. The source is an adult woman who had mild COVID-19 (a few samples of this study predate the infection). Cell type and time point are not known. The CDR3 is CASSSTSDNEQFF. The CDR3 DNA is TGTGCCAGCTCATCTACTAGCGACAATGAGCAGTTCTTC.